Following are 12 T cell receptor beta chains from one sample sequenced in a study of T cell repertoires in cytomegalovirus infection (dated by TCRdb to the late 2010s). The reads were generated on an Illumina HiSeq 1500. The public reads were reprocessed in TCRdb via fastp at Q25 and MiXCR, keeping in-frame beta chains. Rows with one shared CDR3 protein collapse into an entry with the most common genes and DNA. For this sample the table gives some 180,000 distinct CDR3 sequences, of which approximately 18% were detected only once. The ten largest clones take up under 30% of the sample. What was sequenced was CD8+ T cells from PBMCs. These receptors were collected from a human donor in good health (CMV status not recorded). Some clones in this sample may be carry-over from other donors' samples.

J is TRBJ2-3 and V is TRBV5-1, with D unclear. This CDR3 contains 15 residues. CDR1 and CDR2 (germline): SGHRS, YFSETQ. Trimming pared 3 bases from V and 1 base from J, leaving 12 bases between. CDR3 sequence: CASSSMDGRTDTQYF. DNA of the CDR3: TGCGCCAGCAGCTCCATGGACGGGCGCACAGATACGCAGTATTTT.

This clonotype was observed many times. The CDR3 sequence: CASSLALGVANTEAFF. In DNA, the CDR3 is TGTGCCAGCAGCTTAGCGCTTGGGGTGGCGAACACTGAAGCTTTCTTT. The chain joins TRBV7-8 to TRBJ1-1, with D hard to call. The CDR3 totals 16 residues. Germline lookup yields CDR1 SGHVS and CDR2 FQNEAQ. The V end was cut by 0 bases, the J end by 1 base, with 12 bases between.

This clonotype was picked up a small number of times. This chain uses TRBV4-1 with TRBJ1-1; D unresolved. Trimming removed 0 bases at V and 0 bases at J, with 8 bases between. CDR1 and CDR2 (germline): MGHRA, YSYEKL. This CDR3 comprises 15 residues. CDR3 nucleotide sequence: TGCGCCAGCAGCCAAGATGAGGCGGTGAACACTGAAGCTTTCTTT. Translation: CASSQDEAVNTEAFF.

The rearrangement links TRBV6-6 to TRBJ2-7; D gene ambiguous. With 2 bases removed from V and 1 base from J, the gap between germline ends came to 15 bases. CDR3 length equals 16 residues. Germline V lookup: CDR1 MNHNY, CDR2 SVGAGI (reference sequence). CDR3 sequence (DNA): TGTGCCAGCAGTTACCCGGAACGAGTTTCATCCTACGAGCAGTACTTC. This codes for CASSYPERVSSYEQYF.

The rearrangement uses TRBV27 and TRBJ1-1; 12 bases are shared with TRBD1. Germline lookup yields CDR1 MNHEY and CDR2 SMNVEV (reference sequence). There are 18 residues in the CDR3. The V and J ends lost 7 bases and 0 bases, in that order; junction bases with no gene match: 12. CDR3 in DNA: TGTGCCAGCATCCCTATTGGGACAGGGGGCAAAATGAACACTGAAGCTTTCTTT. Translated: CASIPIGTGGKMNTEAFF.

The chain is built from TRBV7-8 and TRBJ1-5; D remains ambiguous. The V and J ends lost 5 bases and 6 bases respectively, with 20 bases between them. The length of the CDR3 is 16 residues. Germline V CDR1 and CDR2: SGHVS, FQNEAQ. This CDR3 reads CASSGGGRERGQPQHF. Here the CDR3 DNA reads TGTGCCAGCAGCGGAGGAGGGAGGGAGAGAGGTCAGCCCCAGCATTTT.

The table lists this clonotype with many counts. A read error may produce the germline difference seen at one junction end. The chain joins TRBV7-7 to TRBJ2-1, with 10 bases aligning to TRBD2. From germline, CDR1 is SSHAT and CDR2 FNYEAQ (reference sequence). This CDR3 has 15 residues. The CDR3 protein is CASSRSGGAHNEQFF. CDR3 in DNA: TGTGCTAGCAGCCGCAGCGGGGGGGCCCACAATGAGCAGTTCTTC.

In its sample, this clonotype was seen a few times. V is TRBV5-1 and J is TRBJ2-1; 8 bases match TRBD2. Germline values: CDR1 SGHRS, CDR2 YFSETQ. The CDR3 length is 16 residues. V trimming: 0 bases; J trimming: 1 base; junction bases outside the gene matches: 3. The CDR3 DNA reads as TGCGCCAGCAGCTTGGACCTAGCGGGTTCCTACAATGAGCAGTTCTTC. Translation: CASSLDLAGSYNEQFF.

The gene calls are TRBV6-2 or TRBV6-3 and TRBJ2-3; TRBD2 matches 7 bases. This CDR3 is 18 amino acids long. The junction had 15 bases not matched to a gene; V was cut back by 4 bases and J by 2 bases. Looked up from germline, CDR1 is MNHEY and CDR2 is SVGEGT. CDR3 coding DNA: TGTGCCAGCAGTTTCGCGCTCCATGTGACTAGCCCCACAGATACGCAGTATTTT. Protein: CASSFALHVTSPTDTQYF.

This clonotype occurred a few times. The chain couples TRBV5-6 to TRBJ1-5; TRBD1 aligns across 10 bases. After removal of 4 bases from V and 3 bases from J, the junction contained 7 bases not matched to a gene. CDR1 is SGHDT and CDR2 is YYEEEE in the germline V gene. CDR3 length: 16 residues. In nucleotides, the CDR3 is TGTGCCAGCAGCAGAGGGACAGGGGCCCCCAATCAGCCCCAGCATTTT. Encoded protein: CASSRGTGAPNQPQHF. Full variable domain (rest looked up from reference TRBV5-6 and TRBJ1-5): DAGVTQSPTHLIKTRGQQVTLRCSPKSGHDTVSWYQQALGQGPQFIFQYYEEEERQRGNFPDRFSGHQFPNYSSELNVNALLLGDSALYLCASSRGTGAPNQPQHFGDGTRLSIL.

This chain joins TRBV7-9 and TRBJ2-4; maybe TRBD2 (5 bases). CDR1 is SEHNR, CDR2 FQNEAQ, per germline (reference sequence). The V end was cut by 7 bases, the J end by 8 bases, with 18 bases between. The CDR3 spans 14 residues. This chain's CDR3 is CASTNPASRDIQYF. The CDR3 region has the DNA TGTGCCAGCACCAACCCGGCCTCGCGGGACATTCAGTACTTC.

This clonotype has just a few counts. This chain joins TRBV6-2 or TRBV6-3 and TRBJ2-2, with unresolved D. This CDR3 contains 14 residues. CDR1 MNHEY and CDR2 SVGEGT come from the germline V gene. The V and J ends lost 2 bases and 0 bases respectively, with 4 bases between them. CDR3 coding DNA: TGTGCCAGCAGTTACAGGGCGAACACCGGGGAGCTGTTTTTT. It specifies CASSYRANTGELFF.